Below, 22 T cell receptor beta chains from the same sample are listed, as sequenced in a study of blood T cell repertoires in COVID-19. The method was immunoSEQ multiplex PCR; TCRdb's version includes in-frame clones alone and lacks a portion of them. The sample shows over 60,000 clones, approximately 80% of them seen only once. The sequenced material came from peripheral blood. The receptors here all came from a man aged 50 to 60 with COVID-19, enrolled during active disease.

V and J are TRBV6-5 and TRBJ1-1, with D possibly TRBD1 on 6 matching bases. There are 15 residues in the CDR3. Trimming cost V 5 bases and J 3 bases, with 16 bases left between them. Germline assignment: CDR1 MNHEY and CDR2 SVGAGI. As DNA, the CDR3 is TGTGCCAGCAGTCTCTCCACAGGGAGTGACACTGAAGCTTTCTTT. It yields the protein CASSLSTGSDTEAFF.

This clone was seen once. The chain couples TRBV21-1 to TRBJ2-4; the listed D gene, TRBD2, was not tested against the DNA. TRBV21-1 is flagged as a pseudogene. This CDR3 has 14 residues. The CDR3 sequence is CASSGWTNKNIQYF. The CDR3 region has the DNA TGTGCCAGCAGCGGGTGGACTAATAAAAACATTCAGTACTTC.

The chain is built from TRBV7-9 and TRBJ1-2; TRBD1 matches at 7 bases. V gave up 5 bases and J gave up 1 base; unmatched junction bases: 1. The V gene's germline CDR1 is SEHNR and CDR2 FQNEAQ (reference sequence). The CDR3 spans 13 residues. The CDR3 nucleotides read TGTGCCAGCAGCCGACAGGGTAACTATGGCTACACCTTC. This sequence encodes CASSRQGNYGYTF. Full variable domain (rest looked up from reference TRBV7-9 and TRBJ1-2): DTGVSQNPRHKITKRGQNVTFRCDPISEHNRLYWYRQTLGQGPEFLTYFQNEAQLEKSRLLSDRFSAERPKGSFSTLEIQRTEQGDSAMYLCASSRQGNYGYTFGSGTRLTVV.

This clone has a handful of counts. This chain uses TRBV11-2 with TRBJ1-4; D unresolved. The CDR3 contains 15 residues. Germline V gives CDR1 SGHAT, CDR2 FQNNGV. Trimming removed 0 bases from V and 7 bases from J, with 12 bases in between. This CDR3 is CASSLDLSRVEKLFF. The CDR3 DNA reads TGTGCCAGCAGCTTAGATCTCTCGAGGGTTGAAAAACTGTTTTTT.

The J gene is TRBJ1-6, the V gene TRBV6-5; the D is unclear. V was cut by 5 bases and J by 16 bases, with 9 bases left in between. The CDR3 loop spans 10 amino acids. Looked up from germline, CDR1 is MNHEY and CDR2 is SVGAGI. CDR3 DNA sequence: TGTGCCAGCAGTCCCCTACCTCTCCACTTT. This translates into CASSPLPLHF.

In nucleotides, the CDR3 is TGTGCCAGCAGTAAGACAGACTTCTTGGGGGAGCTGTTTTTT. It translates to CASSKTDFLGELFF. The chain recombines TRBV6-5 with TRBJ2-2; the D gene is possibly TRBD1 (5 bases). Germline CDR1 MNHEY, CDR2 SVGAGI. V was cut by 5 bases and J by 8 bases, with 15 bases left in between. The CDR3 spans 14 residues.

The J gene is TRBJ2-5, the V gene TRBV5-1; 7 positions agree with TRBD2. The CDR3 spans 14 residues. V dropped 1 base and J dropped 2; count of bases not matched to a gene: 2. Germline loops: CDR1 SGHRS, CDR2 YFSETQ. The CDR3 DNA reads TGCGCCAGCAGCTTGTCGGGGGGTCAAGAGACCCAGTACTTC. This gives the protein CASSLSGGQETQYF.

The chain combines TRBV29-1 with TRBJ2-3, with TRBD2 matching 9 bases. This CDR3 comprises 15 residues. Trimming removed 3 bases from V and 2 bases from J; junction bases left unmatched: 6. Germline V gives CDR1 SQVTM, CDR2 ANQGSEA. In DNA form, the CDR3 reads TGCAGCGTTGATGGAGTAGCGGGAGACACAGATACGCAGTATTTT. As protein: CSVDGVAGDTDTQYF.

The gene calls are TRBV7-9 and TRBJ2-5; the D gene is possibly TRBD1 (5 bases). Trimming stripped 5 bases from V and 3 bases from J, with 16 bases between. CDR3 length: 15 amino acids. Germline loops: CDR1 SEHNR, CDR2 FQNEAQ (reference sequence). CDR3: CASSPPSDIKETQYF. CDR3 sequence (DNA): TGTGCCAGCAGCCCGCCCTCGGACATCAAAGAGACCCAGTACTTC.

The rearrangement links TRBV24-1 to TRBJ2-3, with D possibly matching TRBD1 (6 bases). Germline assignment: CDR1 KGHDR and CDR2 SFDVKD. This CDR3 has 16 residues. Between the trimmed V and J ends, which lost 1 base and 0 bases, there was a span of 10 bases. CDR3 coding DNA: TGTGCCACCAGTGATTTCGTAAGGGGGAGCACAGATACGCAGTATTTT. Protein sequence: CATSDFVRGSTDTQYF.

The rearrangement joins TRBV6-5 to TRBJ1-2; unclear D gene. Trimming took off 7 bases at V and 8 bases at J, with 17 bases between the two ends. The CDR3 covers 13 residues. Germline loops: CDR1 MNHEY, CDR2 SVGAGI. The CDR3 loop reads CASTPGTVLGYTF. The CDR3 DNA is TGTGCCAGCACCCCGGGAACGGTTCTCGGCTACACCTTC.

The V call is TRBV27, the J call TRBJ2-1; 8 bases are a match to TRBD2. CDR3 length: 15 amino acids. Per the germline V gene, CDR1 is MNHEY and CDR2 is SMNVEV (reference sequence). With 2 bases clipped from V and 6 bases from J, the junction kept 6 bases outside the gene matches. The CDR3 DNA reads TGTGCCAGCAGTTTAGCCGGGACTAGATTCAATGAGCAGTTCTTC. Its protein product is CASSLAGTRFNEQFF.

This clone has only one observation. The chain has TRBV20-1 and TRBJ2-5; TRBD1 agrees at 7 bases. This CDR3 contains 15 residues. The germline V gene has CDR1 DFQATT and CDR2 SNEGSKA (reference sequence). Trimming at V came to 3 bases and at J to 2 bases, leaving 9 bases not matched to a gene. The CDR3 here is CSASSVGRGQETQYF. For the CDR3, the DNA is TGCAGTGCTAGTTCTGTCGGCAGGGGGCAAGAGACCCAGTACTTC.

The V and J genes are TRBV29-1 and TRBJ2-2; D unresolved. Germline CDR1 SQVTM, CDR2 ANQGSEA. V lost 7 bases and J lost 2, with 14 bases in between. The CDR3 sequence is 14 residues long. CDR3 amino acids: CSADIGLNTGELFF. CDR3 nucleotides: TGCAGCGCCGACATCGGTCTTAACACCGGGGAGCTGTTTTTT.

J is TRBJ2-4 and V is TRBV28, with 9 bases that match TRBD1. The germline V gene has CDR1 MDHEN and CDR2 SYDVKM. V lost 6 bases to trimming and J lost 0 bases; unmatched junction nucleotides: 12. This CDR3 spans 18 amino acids. The CDR3 sequence is CASSLLGTGRRAKNIQYF. The CDR3 bases are TGTGCCAGCAGCCTCCTTGGGACAGGGAGAAGAGCCAAAAACATTCAGTACTTC.

This chain uses TRBV11-2 with TRBJ2-4; 8 nucleotides line up with TRBD1. This CDR3 region has 15 residues. Germline V gene sequence: CDR1 SGHAT, CDR2 FQNNGV. V lost 0 bases, J lost 8 bases, and 6 bases stayed unmatched. CDR3 residues: CASSLDRTGSDIQYF. For the CDR3, the DNA is TGTGCCAGCAGCTTAGATCGGACAGGGTCGGACATTCAGTACTTC.

CDR3 nucleotide sequence: TGTGCCAGCAGCTTCATCGGCGAGCAGTACTTC. Translation: CASSFIGEQYF. The chain couples TRBV5-6 to TRBJ2-7; D not certain. V gave up 2 bases and J gave up 6 bases, with 6 bases separating them. The CDR3 has 11 residues. Germline V lookup: CDR1 SGHDT, CDR2 YYEEEE.

This clone was counted a single time. This chain joins TRBV5-1 and TRBJ2-1; D is unresolved. The CDR3 is 13 amino acids. Trimming cost V 0 bases and J 8 bases, with 9 bases left between them. In germline, CDR1 is SGHRS, CDR2 YFSETQ. CDR3 protein: CASSLVSLDEQFF. Here the CDR3 DNA reads TGCGCCAGCAGCTTGGTCAGTTTGGATGAGCAGTTCTTC.

This chain links TRBV6-5 with TRBJ1-2; 8 nucleotides align to TRBD1. The germline gives CDR1 MNHEY, CDR2 SVGAGI. This CDR3 has 14 amino acids. The J segment lost 10 bases and the V segment lost 0 bases, leaving 7 bases of the junction unmatched. The CDR3, as DNA: TGTGCCAGCAGTTACTCGAACAGGGGGAGCGCCTACACCTTC. Protein sequence: CASSYSNRGSAYTF.

This sequence joins TRBV21-1 and TRBJ1-5; the table's D call of TRBD1 was not tested on the DNA. TRBV21-1 is reported as a pseudogene. The CDR3 spans 14 residues. The CDR3 DNA reads TGTGCCAGCAGCATACAGGGGTATGGACAGCCCCAGCATTTT. It translates to CASSIQGYGQPQHF.

CDR3 in amino acids: CASSLGGSGSRQETQYF. The CDR3 nucleotides read TGCGCCAGCAGCTTGGGAGGTTCGGGGAGCCGCCAAGAGACCCAGTACTTC. V usage is TRBV5-1 and J usage is TRBJ2-5; possibly TRBD2 for D (5 bases). Germline V gene data show CDR1 as SGHRS and CDR2 as YFSETQ. Trimming shortened V by 0 bases and J by 1 base, and 16 bases separated the two germline ends. The CDR3 has 17 residues.

The chain uses TRBV18 and TRBJ1-2; weak D call: TRBD1 (6 bases). The germline CDR1 and CDR2 sequences are KGHSH and LQKENI. Trimming removed 3 bases at V and 4 bases at J, with 9 bases between. CDR3 size: 13 residues. CDR3 DNA: TGTGCCAGCTCACCGGGACACGGCTATGGCTACACCTTC. Translating it yields CASSPGHGYGYTF.